This TCR beta chain was captured in a study of beta chain features in type 1 diabetes. This clone has ten or more counts. Reverse transcribing all isolated RNA meant expressed TCRB transcripts were sequenced. Generated by immunoSEQ multiplex PCR, the TCRdb table keeps only in-frame clones and is missing some. The sample carries more than 110,000 clones, 6.9% recorded once. Sequences were obtained from central memory CD4+ T cells from blood. The TCR originated in a woman between 25 and 40 years old in good health.

The CDR3 DNA reads as TGCAGCGTTGAGGACAAGGAGCATAGGAATACGCAGTATTTT. Its protein is CSVEDKEHRNTQYF. V usage is TRBV29-1 and J usage is TRBJ2-3; D possibly corresponds to TRBD1 (5 bases). This CDR3 has 14 residues. Trimming cost V 3 bases and J 7 bases, with 17 bases left between them. The germline V gene has CDR1 SQVTM and CDR2 ANQGSEA.